Below, 3 T cell receptor beta chains from the same sample are listed, as sequenced in a study of response to subunit inactivated influenza vaccine. One entry per CDR3 protein, called by TCRdb with MiXCR from the RT-PCR reads. This repertoire shows about 780,000 distinct CDR3 sequences, 15% to 20% found once; its top ten account for approximately 11%. Specimen: PBMCs from blood, collected 4 to 6 days after vaccination. These receptors came from a man in his forties or fifties who received an inactivated influenza vaccine.

This clonotype was recorded a few times. The rearrangement links TRBV27 to TRBJ2-7, with 8 positions matching TRBD1. Trimming removed 0 bases from V and 2 bases from J; junction bases left unmatched: 3. Germline V gene lookup returns CDR1 MNHEY and CDR2 SMNVEV (reference sequence). The CDR3 has 15 residues. The CDR3 DNA reads as TGTGCCAGCAGTTTATCCCCCAGGGGGCCCTACGAGCAGTACTTC. The encoded protein is CASSLSPRGPYEQYF.

At least ten counts were recorded for this clonotype. This sequence joins TRBV29-1 and TRBJ2-5; either TRBD1 or TRBD2 may fit D (5 bases each). Looked up from germline, CDR1 is SQVTM and CDR2 is ANQGSEA. Trimming stripped 4 bases from V and 6 bases from J, with 12 bases between. The CDR3 totals 12 residues. CDR3 DNA: TGCAGCGTTGGTGAGGGGAGTAAGACCCAGTACTTC. Encoded protein: CSVGEGSKTQYF.

This chain links TRBV6-1 with TRBJ1-2; D call uncertain. The ends were cut back, 3 bases at V and 3 bases at J, with 5 bases in the middle. CDR3 length equals 12 residues. Germline V lookup: CDR1 MNHNS, CDR2 SASEGT. CDR3 bases: TGTGCCAGCAGTGACCCAGACTATGGCTACACCTTC. It specifies CASSDPDYGYTF.